This record looks at one T cell receptor (beta chain) sequence and its context. The CDR3 runs to 11 residues. Trimming stripped 5 bases from V and 11 bases from J, with 12 bases between. CDR1 SGHNT and CDR2 YENEEA come from the germline V gene. As handled by the study authors: For nucleated cells, counts were estimated from reference gene primer amplification. Profiling relied on immunoSEQ multiplex PCR, and the TCRdb table lists in-frame clones only, not all of them. V and J calls plus clone size are reproduced from that table; the DNA served to infer D and trimming. The sample holds roughly 240,000 clones, roughly 86% seen once. These data originate in a study of blood T cell repertoires in COVID-19. Study-level information: Acute and convalescent COVID-19 samples came from the United States, Italy and Spain. The cDNA or gDNA used as material had been derived from T cells, B-cell-depleted T cells, or PBMCs.

The origin of this receptor is a man between 18 and 35 years old with active or convalescent COVID-19. Sequencing was performed on peripheral blood. The J gene is TRBJ1-1, the V gene TRBV11-3, with a weak D call TRBD1 (5 bases). For the CDR3, the DNA is TGTGCCAGCAGCGGTTTTGGGGGGGCTTTCTTT. It specifies CASSGFGGAFF.